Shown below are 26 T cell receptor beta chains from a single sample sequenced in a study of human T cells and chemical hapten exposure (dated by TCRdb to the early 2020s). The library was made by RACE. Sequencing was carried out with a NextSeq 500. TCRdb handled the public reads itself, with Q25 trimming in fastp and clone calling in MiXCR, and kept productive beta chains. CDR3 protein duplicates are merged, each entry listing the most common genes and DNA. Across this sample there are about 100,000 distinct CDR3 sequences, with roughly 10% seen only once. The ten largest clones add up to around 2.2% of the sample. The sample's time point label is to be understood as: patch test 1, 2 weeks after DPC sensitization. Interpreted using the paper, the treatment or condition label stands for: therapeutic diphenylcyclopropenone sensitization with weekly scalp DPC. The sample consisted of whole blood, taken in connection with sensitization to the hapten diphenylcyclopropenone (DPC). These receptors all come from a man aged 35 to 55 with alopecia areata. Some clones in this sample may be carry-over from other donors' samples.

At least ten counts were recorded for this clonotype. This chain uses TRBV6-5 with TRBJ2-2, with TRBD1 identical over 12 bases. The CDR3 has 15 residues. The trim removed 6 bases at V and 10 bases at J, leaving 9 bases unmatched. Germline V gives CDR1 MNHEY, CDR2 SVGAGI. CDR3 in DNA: TGTGCCAGCAGGACGGGACAGGGGGCAGGCCTGGAGCTGTTTTTT. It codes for CASRTGQGAGLELFF.

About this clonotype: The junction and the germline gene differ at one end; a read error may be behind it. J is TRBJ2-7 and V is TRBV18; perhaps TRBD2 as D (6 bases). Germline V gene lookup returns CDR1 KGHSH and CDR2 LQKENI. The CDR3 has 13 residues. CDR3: CASSPGLSSEQYF. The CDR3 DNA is TGTGCCAGCTCCCCGGGACTTTCCTCCGAGCAGTACTTC.

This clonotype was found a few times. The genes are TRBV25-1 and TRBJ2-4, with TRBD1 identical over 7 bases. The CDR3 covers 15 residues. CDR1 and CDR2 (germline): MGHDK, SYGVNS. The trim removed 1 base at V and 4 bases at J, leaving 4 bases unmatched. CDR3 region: CASSELGQTKNIQYF. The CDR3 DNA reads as TGTGCCAGCAGTGAATTGGGACAGACTAAAAACATTCAGTACTTC.

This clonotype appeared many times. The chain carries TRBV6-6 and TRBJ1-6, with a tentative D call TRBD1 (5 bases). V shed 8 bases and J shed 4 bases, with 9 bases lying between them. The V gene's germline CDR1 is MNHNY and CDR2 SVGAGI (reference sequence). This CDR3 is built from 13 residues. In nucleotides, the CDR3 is TGTGCCAGCCACAGGCGGTATAATTCACCCCTCCACTTT. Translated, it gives CASHRRYNSPLHF.

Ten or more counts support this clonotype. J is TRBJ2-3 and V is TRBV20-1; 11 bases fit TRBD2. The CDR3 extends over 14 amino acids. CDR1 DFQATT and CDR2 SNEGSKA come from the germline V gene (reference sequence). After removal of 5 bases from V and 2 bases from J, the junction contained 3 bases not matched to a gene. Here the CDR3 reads CSARTSGHTDTQYF. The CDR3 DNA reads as TGCAGTGCTCGGACTAGCGGGCACACAGATACGCAGTATTTT.

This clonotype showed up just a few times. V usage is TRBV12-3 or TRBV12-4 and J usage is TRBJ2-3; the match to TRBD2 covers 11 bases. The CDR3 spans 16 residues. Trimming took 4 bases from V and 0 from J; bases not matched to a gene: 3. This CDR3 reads CASSSTSGISTDTQYF. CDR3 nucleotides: TGTGCCAGCAGTTCGACTAGCGGGATAAGCACAGATACGCAGTATTTT.

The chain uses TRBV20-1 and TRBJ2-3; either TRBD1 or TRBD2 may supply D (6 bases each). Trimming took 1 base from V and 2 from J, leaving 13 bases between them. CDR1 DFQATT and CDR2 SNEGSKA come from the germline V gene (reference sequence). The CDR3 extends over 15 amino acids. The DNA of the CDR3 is TGCAGTGCTAGAGGGGGGGCGGGCTACACAGATACGCAGTATTTT. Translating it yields CSARGGAGYTDTQYF.

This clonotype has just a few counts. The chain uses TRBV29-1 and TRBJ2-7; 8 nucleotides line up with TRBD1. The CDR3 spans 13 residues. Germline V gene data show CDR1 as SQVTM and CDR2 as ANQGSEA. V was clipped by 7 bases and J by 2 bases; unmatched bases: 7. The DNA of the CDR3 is TGCAGCGGCGCCGACAGGGGCACCTACGAGCAGTACGTC. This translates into CSGADRGTYEQYV.

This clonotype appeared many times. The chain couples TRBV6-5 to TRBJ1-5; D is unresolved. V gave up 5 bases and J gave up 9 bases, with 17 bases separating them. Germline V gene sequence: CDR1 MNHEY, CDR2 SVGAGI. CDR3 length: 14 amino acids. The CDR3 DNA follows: TGTGCCAGCAGTACCCGGAAGGGAGGTCCGCCCCAGCATTTT. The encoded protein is CASSTRKGGPPQHF.

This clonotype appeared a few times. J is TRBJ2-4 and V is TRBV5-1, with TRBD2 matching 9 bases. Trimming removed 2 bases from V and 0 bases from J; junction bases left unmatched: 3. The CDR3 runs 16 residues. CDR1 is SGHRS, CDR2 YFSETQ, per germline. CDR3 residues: CASSLYSGRAKNIQYF. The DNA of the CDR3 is TGCGCCAGCAGCTTATATAGCGGGAGAGCCAAAAACATTCAGTACTTC.

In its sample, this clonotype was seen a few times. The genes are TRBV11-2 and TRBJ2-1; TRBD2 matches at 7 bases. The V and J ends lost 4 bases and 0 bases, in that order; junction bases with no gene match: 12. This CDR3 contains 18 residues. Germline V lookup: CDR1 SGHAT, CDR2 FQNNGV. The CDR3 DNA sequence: TGTGCCAGCAGCTCAACAGTGGGGGGGGTGAGCTCCTACAATGAGCAGTTCTTC. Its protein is CASSSTVGGVSSYNEQFF.

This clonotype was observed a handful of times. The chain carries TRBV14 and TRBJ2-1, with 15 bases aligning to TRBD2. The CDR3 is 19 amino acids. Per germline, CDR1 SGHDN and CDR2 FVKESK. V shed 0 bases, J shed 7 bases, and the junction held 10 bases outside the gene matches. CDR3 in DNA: TGTGCCAGCAGCCAAGATCTGGGACTAGCGGGAGGAAAAGGGAATGAGCAGTTCTTC. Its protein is CASSQDLGLAGGKGNEQFF.

CDR3 nucleotides: TGTGCCACCAGCAGAGATCGCCGCTACGAGCAGTACTTC. This encodes CATSRDRRYEQYF. The chain uses TRBV15 and TRBJ2-7; D gene uncertain. This CDR3 has 13 residues. Germline V gives CDR1 LNHNV, CDR2 YYDKDF (reference sequence). The V end was cut by 0 bases, the J end by 3 bases, with 6 bases between.

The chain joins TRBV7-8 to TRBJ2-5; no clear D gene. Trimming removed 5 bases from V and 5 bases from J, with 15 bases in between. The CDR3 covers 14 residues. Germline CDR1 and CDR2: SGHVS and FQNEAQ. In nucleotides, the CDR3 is TGTGCCAGCAGCCCCGCCCCTGTCGGGGAGACCCAGTACTTC. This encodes CASSPAPVGETQYF.

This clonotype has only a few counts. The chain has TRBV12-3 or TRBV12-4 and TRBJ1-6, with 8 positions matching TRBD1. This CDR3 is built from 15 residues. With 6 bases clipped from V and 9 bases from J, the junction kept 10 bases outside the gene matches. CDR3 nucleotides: TGTGCCAGCAGCCTACAGGGGGTAACTACTTCACCCCTCCACTTT. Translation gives CASSLQGVTTSPLHF.

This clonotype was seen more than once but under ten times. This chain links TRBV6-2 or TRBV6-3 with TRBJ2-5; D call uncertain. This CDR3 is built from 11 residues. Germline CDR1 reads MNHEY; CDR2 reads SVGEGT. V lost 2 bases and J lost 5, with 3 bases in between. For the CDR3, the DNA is TGTGCCAGCAGTTACGGGGAGACCCAGTACTTC. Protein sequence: CASSYGETQYF.

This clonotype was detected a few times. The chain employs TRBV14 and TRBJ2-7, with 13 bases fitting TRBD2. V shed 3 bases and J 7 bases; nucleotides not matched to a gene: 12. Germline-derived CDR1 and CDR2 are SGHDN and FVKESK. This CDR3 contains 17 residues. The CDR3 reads CASSQWTSGSPLGEQYF. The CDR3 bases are TGTGCCAGCAGCCAGTGGACTAGCGGGAGTCCCTTAGGTGAGCAGTACTTC.

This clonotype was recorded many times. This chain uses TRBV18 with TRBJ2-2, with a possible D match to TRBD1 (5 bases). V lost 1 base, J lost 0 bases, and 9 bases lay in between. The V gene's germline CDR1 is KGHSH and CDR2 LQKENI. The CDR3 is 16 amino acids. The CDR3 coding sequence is TGTGCCAGCTCACCACTTGCACAGGCGAACACCGGGGAGCTGTTTTTT. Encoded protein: CASSPLAQANTGELFF.

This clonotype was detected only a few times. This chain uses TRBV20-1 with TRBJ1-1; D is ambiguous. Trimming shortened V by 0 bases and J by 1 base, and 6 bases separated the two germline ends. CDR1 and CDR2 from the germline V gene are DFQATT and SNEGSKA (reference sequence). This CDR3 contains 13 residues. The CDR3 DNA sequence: TGCAGTGCTAGAGATCCAGGGAACACTGAAGCTTTCTTT. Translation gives CSARDPGNTEAFF.

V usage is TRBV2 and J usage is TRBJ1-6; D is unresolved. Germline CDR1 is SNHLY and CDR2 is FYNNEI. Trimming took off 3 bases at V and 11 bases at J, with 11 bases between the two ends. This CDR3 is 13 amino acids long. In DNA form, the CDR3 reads TGTGCCAGCAGTGAGGGAGTTTGGACACCCCTCCACTTT. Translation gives CASSEGVWTPLHF.

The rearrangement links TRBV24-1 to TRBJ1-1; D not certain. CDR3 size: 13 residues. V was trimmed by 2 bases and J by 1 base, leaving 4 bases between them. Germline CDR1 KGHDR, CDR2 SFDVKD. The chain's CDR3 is CATSDWTNTEAFF. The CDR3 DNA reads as TGTGCCACCAGTGATTGGACGAACACTGAAGCTTTCTTT.

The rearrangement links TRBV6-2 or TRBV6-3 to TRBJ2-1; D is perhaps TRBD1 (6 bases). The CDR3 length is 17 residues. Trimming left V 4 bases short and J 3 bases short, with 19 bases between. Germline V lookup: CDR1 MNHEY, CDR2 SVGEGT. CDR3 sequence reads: CASSSPYGGANYNEQFF. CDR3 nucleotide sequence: TGTGCCAGCAGTTCCCCCTATGGGGGCGCGAACTACAATGAGCAGTTCTTC.

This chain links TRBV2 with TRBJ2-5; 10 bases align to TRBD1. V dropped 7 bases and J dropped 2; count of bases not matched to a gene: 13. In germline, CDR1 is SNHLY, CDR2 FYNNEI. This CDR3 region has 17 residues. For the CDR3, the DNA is TGTGCCAGCAATGGACAGGGGGTCACTATGAATCAAGAGACCCAGTACTTC. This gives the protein CASNGQGVTMNQETQYF.

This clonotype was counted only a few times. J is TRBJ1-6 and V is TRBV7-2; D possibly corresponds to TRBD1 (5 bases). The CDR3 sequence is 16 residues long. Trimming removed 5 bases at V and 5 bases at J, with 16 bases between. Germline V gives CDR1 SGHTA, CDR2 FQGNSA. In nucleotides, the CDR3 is TGTGCCAGCAGCCCGCGGGGGAAGGTAGATAATTCACCCCTCCACTTT. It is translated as CASSPRGKVDNSPLHF.

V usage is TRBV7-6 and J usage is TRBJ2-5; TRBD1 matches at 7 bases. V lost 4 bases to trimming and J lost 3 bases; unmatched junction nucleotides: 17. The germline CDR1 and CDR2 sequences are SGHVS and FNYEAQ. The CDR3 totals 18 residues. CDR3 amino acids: CASSSPPAHGTEEETQYF. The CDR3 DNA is TGTGCCAGCAGCTCTCCGCCCGCTCACGGGACAGAAGAAGAGACCCAGTACTTC.

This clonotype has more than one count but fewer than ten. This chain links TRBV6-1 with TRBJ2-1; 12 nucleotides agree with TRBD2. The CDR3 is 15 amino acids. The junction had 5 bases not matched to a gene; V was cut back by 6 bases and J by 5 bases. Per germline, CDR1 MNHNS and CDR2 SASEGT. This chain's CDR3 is CASRRTSGVNNEQFF. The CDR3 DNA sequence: TGTGCCAGCAGGCGGACTAGCGGGGTCAACAATGAGCAGTTCTTC.